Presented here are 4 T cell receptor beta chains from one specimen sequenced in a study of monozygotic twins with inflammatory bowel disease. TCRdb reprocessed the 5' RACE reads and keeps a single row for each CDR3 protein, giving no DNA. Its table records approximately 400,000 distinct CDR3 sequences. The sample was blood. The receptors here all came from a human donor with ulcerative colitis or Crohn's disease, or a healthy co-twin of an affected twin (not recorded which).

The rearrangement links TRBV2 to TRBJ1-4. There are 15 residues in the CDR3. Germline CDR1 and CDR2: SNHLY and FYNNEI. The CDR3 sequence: CASSERGSGSEKLFF. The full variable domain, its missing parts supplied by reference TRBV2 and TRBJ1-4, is EPEVTQTPSHQVTQMGQEVILRCVPISNHLYFYWYRQILGQKVEFLVSFYNNEISEKSEIFDDQFSVERPDGSNFTLKIRSTKLEDSAMYFCASSERGSGSEKLFFGSGTQLSVL.

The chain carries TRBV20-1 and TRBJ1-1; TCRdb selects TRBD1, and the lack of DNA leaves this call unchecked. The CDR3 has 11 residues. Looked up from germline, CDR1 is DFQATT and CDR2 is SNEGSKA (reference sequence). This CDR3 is CSAPGNTEAFF.

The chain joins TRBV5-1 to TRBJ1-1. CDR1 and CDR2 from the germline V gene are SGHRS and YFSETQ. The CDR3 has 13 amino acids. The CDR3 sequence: CASSLEQATEAFF. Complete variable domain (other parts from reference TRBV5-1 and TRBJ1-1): KAGVTQTPRYLIKTRGQQVTLSCSPISGHRSVSWYQQTPGQGLQFLFEYFSETQRNKGNFPGRFSGRQFSNSRSEMNVSTLELGDSALYLCASSLEQATEAFFGQGTRLTVV.

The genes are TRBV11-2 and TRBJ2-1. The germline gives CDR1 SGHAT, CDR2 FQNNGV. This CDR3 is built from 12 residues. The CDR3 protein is CACSESYNEQFF.